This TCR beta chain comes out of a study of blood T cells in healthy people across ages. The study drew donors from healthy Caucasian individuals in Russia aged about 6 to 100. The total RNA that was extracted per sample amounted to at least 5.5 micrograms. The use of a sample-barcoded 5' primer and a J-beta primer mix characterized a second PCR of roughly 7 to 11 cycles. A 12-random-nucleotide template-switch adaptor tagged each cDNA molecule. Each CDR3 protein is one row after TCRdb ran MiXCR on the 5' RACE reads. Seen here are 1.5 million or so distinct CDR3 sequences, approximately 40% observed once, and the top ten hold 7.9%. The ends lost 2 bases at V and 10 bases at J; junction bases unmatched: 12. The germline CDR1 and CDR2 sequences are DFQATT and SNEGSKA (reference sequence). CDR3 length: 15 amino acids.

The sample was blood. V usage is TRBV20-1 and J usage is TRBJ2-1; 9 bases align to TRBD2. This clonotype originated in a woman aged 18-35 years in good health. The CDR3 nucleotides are TGCAGTGCTAGAATGGGACTAAGCGGGAGGACCGAGCAGTTCTTC. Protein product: CSARMGLSGRTEQFF.